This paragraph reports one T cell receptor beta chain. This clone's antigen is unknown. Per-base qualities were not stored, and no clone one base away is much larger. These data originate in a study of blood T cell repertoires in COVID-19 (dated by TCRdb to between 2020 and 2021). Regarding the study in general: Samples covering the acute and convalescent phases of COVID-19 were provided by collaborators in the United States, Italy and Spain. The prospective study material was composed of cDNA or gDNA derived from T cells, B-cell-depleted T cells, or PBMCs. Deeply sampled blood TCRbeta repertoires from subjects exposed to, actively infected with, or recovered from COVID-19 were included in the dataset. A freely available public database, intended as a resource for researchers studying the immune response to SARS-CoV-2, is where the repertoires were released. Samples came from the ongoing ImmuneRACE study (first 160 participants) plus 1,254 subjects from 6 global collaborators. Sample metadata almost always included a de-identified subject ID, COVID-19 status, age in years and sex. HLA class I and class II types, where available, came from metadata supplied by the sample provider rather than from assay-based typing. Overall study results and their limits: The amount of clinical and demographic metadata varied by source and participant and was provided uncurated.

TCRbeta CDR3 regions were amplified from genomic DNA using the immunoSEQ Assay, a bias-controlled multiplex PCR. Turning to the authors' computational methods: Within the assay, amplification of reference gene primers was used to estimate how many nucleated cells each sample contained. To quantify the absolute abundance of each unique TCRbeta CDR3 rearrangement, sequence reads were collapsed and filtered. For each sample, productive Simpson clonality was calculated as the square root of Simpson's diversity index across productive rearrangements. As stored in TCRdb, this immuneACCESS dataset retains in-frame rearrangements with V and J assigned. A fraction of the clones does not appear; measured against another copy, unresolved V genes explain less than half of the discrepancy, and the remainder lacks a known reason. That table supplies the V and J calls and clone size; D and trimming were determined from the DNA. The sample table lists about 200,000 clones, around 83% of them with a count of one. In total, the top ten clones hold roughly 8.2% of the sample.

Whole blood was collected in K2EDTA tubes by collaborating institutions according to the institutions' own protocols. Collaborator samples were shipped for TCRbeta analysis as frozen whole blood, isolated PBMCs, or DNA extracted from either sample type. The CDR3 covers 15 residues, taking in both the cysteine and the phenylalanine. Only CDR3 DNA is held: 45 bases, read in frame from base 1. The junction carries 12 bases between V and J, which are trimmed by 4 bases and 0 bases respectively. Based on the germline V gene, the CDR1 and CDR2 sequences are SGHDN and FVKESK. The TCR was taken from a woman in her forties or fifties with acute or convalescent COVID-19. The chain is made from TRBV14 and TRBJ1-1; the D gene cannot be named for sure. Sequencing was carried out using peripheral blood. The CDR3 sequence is CASSLTLPLNTEAFF. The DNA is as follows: TGTGCCAGCAGCCTGACTTTGCCCCTGAACACTGAAGCTTTCTTT.